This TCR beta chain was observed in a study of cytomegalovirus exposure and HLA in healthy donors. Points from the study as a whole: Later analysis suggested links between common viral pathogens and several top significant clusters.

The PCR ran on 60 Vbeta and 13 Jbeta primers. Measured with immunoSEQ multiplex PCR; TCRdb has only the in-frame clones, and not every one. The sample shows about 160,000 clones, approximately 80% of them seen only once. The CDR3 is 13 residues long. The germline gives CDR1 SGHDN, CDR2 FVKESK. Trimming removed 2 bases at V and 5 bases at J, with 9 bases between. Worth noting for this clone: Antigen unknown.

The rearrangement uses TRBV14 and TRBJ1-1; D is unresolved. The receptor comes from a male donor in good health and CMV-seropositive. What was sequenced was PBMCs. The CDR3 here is CASSQRRWTEAFF. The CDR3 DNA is TGTGCCAGCAGCCAAAGGAGGTGGACTGAAGCTTTCTTT.